Listed here are 31 T cell receptor beta chains from one sample, sequenced in a study of shared clonotypes between healthy human individuals (dated by TCRdb to 2020 to 2022). The library came from the immunoSEQ multiplex PCR assay. TCRdb stores this immuneACCESS table with in-frame sequences only. Part of the clones is absent; in the studies checked, under half of the shortfall reflects unresolved V genes, and no reason is known for the rest. For this sample the table gives about 680,000 clones, of which about 90% were detected only once. About a quarter of the sample comes from the top ten. CD8 naive samples consisted of CD45RO-negative cells that were positively selected for CCR7, yielding a CD45RA+CCR7+ population without TemRA cells. Sequenced input: naive CD8+ T cells sorted from blood. The sample's cell subset or site, from its label and the paper: CD45RA+CCR7+. The receptors shown here come from a man younger than 40 in good health.

The gene calls are TRBV5-1 and TRBJ2-5; 11 positions match TRBD2. The CDR3 covers 16 residues. Trimming took 4 bases from V and 4 from J; bases not matched to a gene: 9. Germline V gene sequence: CDR1 SGHRS, CDR2 YFSETQ. Here the CDR3 DNA reads TGCGCCAGCAGCCTGTATAGCGGGAGGGCGGGAGAGACCCAGTACTTC. Its translation is CASSLYSGRAGETQYF.

This rearrangement joins TRBV27 to TRBJ2-7; 8 nucleotides align to TRBD1. The length of the CDR3 is 15 residues. Trimming at V came to 1 base and at J to 3 bases, leaving 5 bases not matched to a gene. CDR1 and CDR2 from the germline V gene are MNHEY and SMNVEV (reference sequence). The CDR3, as DNA: TGTGCCAGCAGTTTATTCCCAGGGGGCATCTACGAGCAGTACTTC. Protein sequence: CASSLFPGGIYEQYF.

V usage is TRBV5-4 and J usage is TRBJ2-1; TRBD1 is a possible D gene (5 bases). With 0 bases removed from V and 2 bases from J, the gap between germline ends came to 18 bases. Per germline, CDR1 SGHNT and CDR2 YYREEE (reference sequence). The CDR3 runs 18 residues. The CDR3 DNA reads as TGTGCCAGCAGCTTGGTTGGGGCTTTTTTAACCACCTACAATGAGCAGTTCTTC. Its translation is CASSLVGAFLTTYNEQFF.

J is TRBJ1-2 and V is TRBV27; no clear D. Germline V gene sequence: CDR1 MNHEY, CDR2 SMNVEV (reference sequence). This CDR3 has 13 residues. The V end was cut by 5 bases, the J end by 8 bases, with 15 bases between. CDR3 sequence reads: CASSPYTGLGYTF. DNA for the CDR3: TGTGCCAGCAGTCCCTACACGGGGTTAGGCTACACCTTC.

About this clone: The same CDR3 is also encoded by other DNA sequences in this sample. The chain recombines TRBV7-9 with TRBJ2-7, with D perhaps TRBD1 (6 bases). Trimming cost V 5 bases and J 2 bases, with 7 bases left between them. The CDR3 runs to 12 residues. CDR1 is SEHNR, CDR2 FQNEAQ, per germline (reference sequence). The CDR3 bases are TGTGCCAGCAGCGGGACACCCTACGAGCAGTACTTC. Encoded protein: CASSGTPYEQYF. Full variable domain (outside the CDR3, taken from reference TRBV7-9 and TRBJ2-7): DTGVSQNPRHKITKRGQNVTFRCDPISEHNRLYWYRQTLGQGPEFLTYFQNEAQLEKSRLLSDRFSAERPKGSFSTLEIQRTEQGDSAMYLCASSGTPYEQYFGPGTRLTVT.

This chain links TRBV7-9 with TRBJ2-1, with D hard to call. The CDR3 totals 11 residues. Per germline, CDR1 SEHNR and CDR2 FQNEAQ (reference sequence). V lost 5 bases and J 9 bases, leaving 8 bases between the germline ends. DNA of the CDR3: TGTGCCAGCAGCCAACTTCGTGAGCAGTTCTTC. Amino acids: CASSQLREQFF.

The chain couples TRBV27 to TRBJ2-7; maybe TRBD2 (5 bases). Trimming left V 4 bases short and J 6 bases short, with 13 bases between. Germline lookup yields CDR1 MNHEY and CDR2 SMNVEV (reference sequence). This CDR3 has 13 residues. The CDR3 protein is CASSYQEVGEQYF. The CDR3 DNA reads TGTGCCAGCAGTTATCAGGAGGTGGGCGAGCAGTACTTC.

The chain combines TRBV19 with TRBJ2-1, with a possible D match to TRBD1 (6 bases). CDR3 length equals 11 residues. Trimming pared 7 bases from V and 14 bases from J, leaving 15 bases between. Germline V gene lookup returns CDR1 LNHDA and CDR2 SQIVND (reference sequence). The CDR3 is CASTLGAGKFF. CDR3 DNA sequence: TGTGCCAGTACCCTGGGGGCAGGGAAGTTCTTC.

This clone was picked up one time. The chain joins TRBV7-6 to TRBJ2-7; D may be TRBD1 or TRBD2 (7 bases each). CDR1 SGHVS and CDR2 FNYEAQ come from the germline V gene. CDR3 length equals 16 residues. V was clipped by 5 bases and J by 2 bases, with 19 bases between them. Written as DNA, the CDR3 is TGTGCCAGCAGCAACAGTCAGGGGGGGGATCCCTACGAGCAGTACTTC. Its protein product is CASSNSQGGDPYEQYF.

In its sample, this clone was seen once. V is TRBV28 and J is TRBJ2-1; D remains unclear. This CDR3 comprises 15 residues. The V end was cut by 1 base, the J end by 9 bases, with 16 bases between. From germline, CDR1 is MDHEN and CDR2 SYDVKM. The CDR3 reads CASSLSGVGWGEQFF. CDR3 DNA: TGTGCCAGCAGTTTATCGGGTGTCGGGTGGGGTGAGCAGTTCTTC.

This chain uses TRBV2 with TRBJ1-2, with TRBD1 identical over 9 bases. The CDR3 has 15 amino acids. The germline V gene encodes CDR1 SNHLY and CDR2 FYNNEI. V shed 5 bases and J 8 bases; nucleotides not matched to a gene: 12. For the CDR3, the DNA is TGTGCCAGCAGTCGGCCGGGACAGGGTCTGAGCGGCTACACCTTC. It codes for CASSRPGQGLSGYTF. The whole variable domain, remainder taken from reference TRBV2 and TRBJ1-2, is EPEVTQTPSHQVTQMGQEVILRCVPISNHLYFYWYRQILGQKVEFLVSFYNNEISEKSEIFDDQFSVERPDGSNFTLKIRSTKLEDSAMYFCASSRPGQGLSGYTFGSGTRLTVV.

The chain has TRBV5-1 and TRBJ2-7; TRBD2 might be the D (8 bases). CDR1 is SGHRS and CDR2 is YFSETQ in the germline V gene. Trimming left V 0 bases short and J 3 bases short, with 22 bases between. The CDR3 has 18 residues. CDR3: CASSLALAGGTGVYEQYF. In DNA form, the CDR3 reads TGCGCCAGCAGCTTGGCCTTGGCGGGAGGAACAGGGGTCTACGAGCAGTACTTC.

CDR3 in DNA: TGTGCCAGCAGCTCTCTGGACAGGGGGCTTTTGGGGCAGTACTTC. Encoded protein: CASSSLDRGLLGQYF. V is TRBV7-9 and J is TRBJ2-7; TRBD1 aligns across 11 bases. The CDR3 covers 15 residues. V shed 4 bases and J 9 bases; nucleotides not matched to a gene: 11. In germline, CDR1 is SEHNR, CDR2 FQNEAQ (reference sequence).

The chain is built from TRBV9 and TRBJ2-7; D unclear. Germline V CDR1 and CDR2: SGDLS, YYNGEE. The CDR3 covers 13 residues. V gave up 3 bases and J gave up 6 bases, with 13 bases separating them. The CDR3 loop reads CASSARTSFEQYF. The CDR3 nucleotides are TGTGCCAGCAGCGCTAGGACCTCTTTCGAGCAGTACTTC.

For this clone: Other DNA sequences in the sample encode the same CDR3. The V and J genes are TRBV7-3 and TRBJ2-2, with D perhaps matching TRBD1 (6 bases). This CDR3 has 13 amino acids. Germline assignment: CDR1 SGHTA and CDR2 FQGTGA. V lost 6 bases, J lost 5 bases, and 10 bases lay in between. CDR3 sequence (DNA): TGTGCCAGCAGTTTGGGGGCAACCGGGGAGCTGTTTTTT. Its translation is CASSLGATGELFF.

The V and J genes are TRBV7-9 and TRBJ2-5; D is uncertain. The CDR3 has 13 amino acids. Germline assignment: CDR1 SEHNR and CDR2 FQNEAQ (reference sequence). V was pared by 2 bases and J by 2 bases, with 6 bases between. The CDR3 loop reads CASSLSRQETQYF. The CDR3 nucleotides are TGTGCCAGCAGCTTATCTAGGCAAGAGACCCAGTACTTC.

Concerning this clone itself: In the same sample, other DNA sequences code for this CDR3. V gene TRBV9 combines with J gene TRBJ2-7, with D perhaps matching TRBD1 (6 bases). V lost 3 bases and J 4 bases, leaving 8 bases between the germline ends. The CDR3 totals 12 residues. CDR1 and CDR2 from the germline V gene are SGDLS and YYNGEE. CDR3 nucleotide sequence: TGTGCCAGCAGCGCTACAGGGTACGAGCAGTACTTC. It specifies CASSATGYEQYF.

The chain recombines TRBV28 with TRBJ2-5; 8 positions match TRBD1. J was trimmed by 4 bases and V by 4 bases; bases with no gene match: 14. CDR3 length: 17 residues. Germline V gene sequence: CDR1 MDHEN, CDR2 SYDVKM. CDR3 DNA sequence: TGTGCCAGCAGTTCAATCCAGGGGGCCAAAGGGGGAGAGACCCAGTACTTC. It yields the protein CASSSIQGAKGGETQYF.

The chain recombines TRBV6-6 with TRBJ2-5, with D possibly matching TRBD1 (6 bases). Trimming pared 6 bases from V and 5 bases from J, leaving 16 bases between. The CDR3 is 14 amino acids. Germline V gene sequence: CDR1 MNHNY, CDR2 SVGAGI (reference sequence). This CDR3 is CASSRGAPLETQYF. The CDR3 nucleotides read TGTGCCAGCAGCAGGGGAGCGCCACTCGAGACCCAGTACTTC.

V and J are TRBV29-1 and TRBJ2-3, with D perhaps given as TRBD1 or TRBD2 (5 bases each). Deletions cut 7 bases from V and 7 bases from J, with 21 bases between. This CDR3 has 14 amino acids. In germline, CDR1 is SQVTM, CDR2 ANQGSEA. CDR3 DNA: TGCAGCGCAGAGGGGCTGGGTGTCTTATATACGCAGTATTTT. Translated: CSAEGLGVLYTQYF.

The V and J genes are TRBV6-1 and TRBJ2-3; TRBD2 is a possible D gene (5 bases). The CDR3 is 12 amino acids. V was pared by 4 bases and J by 10 bases, with 12 bases between. The germline V gene encodes CDR1 MNHNS and CDR2 SASEGT. CDR3 nucleotide sequence: TGTGCCAGCAGTGGGGTTGGAGGCCCGCAGTATTTT. It yields the protein CASSGVGGPQYF.

The genes are TRBV11-2 and TRBJ2-7; TRBD2 aligns across 7 bases. The CDR3 is 14 residues long. The germline V gene encodes CDR1 SGHAT and CDR2 FQNNGV. Trimming took 4 bases from V and 4 from J; bases not matched to a gene: 7. CDR3 sequence (DNA): TGTGCCAGCAGCTCGCCCCCAGCGGGATACGAGCAGTACTTC. Its translation: CASSSPPAGYEQYF.

Written as DNA, the CDR3 is TGTGCCAGCAGCTCCGCCGAGGGTGGGCGGGACTACAATGAGCAGTTCTTC. Residues: CASSSAEGGRDYNEQFF. The genes are TRBV11-2 and TRBJ2-1, with D possibly TRBD2 on 6 matching bases. CDR3 length: 17 amino acids. Trimming stripped 4 bases from V and 3 bases from J, with 19 bases between. The germline V gene encodes CDR1 SGHAT and CDR2 FQNNGV.

The J gene is TRBJ2-1, the V gene TRBV11-1; no firm D call. This CDR3 region has 16 residues. Per germline, CDR1 SGHAT and CDR2 FQDESV (reference sequence). The V gene lost 4 bases and the J gene lost 4 bases, with 17 bases spanning the gap. In nucleotides, the CDR3 is TGTGCCAGCAGCTCCCCTCGCATGCCCGCATACAATGAGCAGTTCTTC. Translating gives CASSSPRMPAYNEQFF.

This clone was seen just once. This CDR3 is CSVVHNEQFF. The CDR3 DNA reads as TGCAGCGTTGTCCACAATGAGCAGTTCTTC. The chain couples TRBV29-1 to TRBJ2-1; D call uncertain. This CDR3 is built from 10 residues. CDR1 and CDR2 from the germline V gene are SQVTM and ANQGSEA. V gave up 4 bases and J gave up 5 bases, with 3 bases separating them.

This chain connects TRBV29-1 to TRBJ2-7; TRBD2 matches 9 bases. Looked up from germline, CDR1 is SQVTM and CDR2 is ANQGSEA. There are 15 residues in the CDR3. V shed 0 bases and J 2 bases; nucleotides not matched to a gene: 5. The CDR3 region is CSVEERTSVAYEQYF. CDR3 nucleotide sequence: TGCAGCGTTGAAGAAAGGACTAGCGTCGCCTACGAGCAGTACTTC.

The chain couples TRBV6-1 to TRBJ2-7; TRBD2 aligns across 7 bases. Germline V gene data show CDR1 as MNHNS and CDR2 as SASEGT. After removal of 3 bases from V and 0 bases from J, the junction contained 8 bases not matched to a gene. The CDR3 has 16 residues. The DNA of the CDR3 is TGTGCCAGCAGTGAGTCCACCGGACTAGTCTCCTACGAGCAGTACTTC. This codes for CASSESTGLVSYEQYF.

Only a few counts were recorded for this clone. This sequence joins TRBV29-1 and TRBJ2-2; D gene ambiguous. V shed 3 bases and J shed 4 bases, with 6 bases lying between them. Germline CDR1 and CDR2: SQVTM and ANQGSEA. The CDR3 is made up of 12 amino acids. Here the CDR3 DNA reads TGCAGCGTTGACTCGGGCACCGGGGAGCTGTTTTTT. Its translation: CSVDSGTGELFF.

This chain connects TRBV27 to TRBJ2-7; D uncertain. V lost 4 bases and J 3 bases, leaving 13 bases between the germline ends. The CDR3 runs 14 residues. Per the germline V gene, CDR1 is MNHEY and CDR2 is SMNVEV (reference sequence). CDR3 in amino acids: CASSSYSINYEQYF. In DNA form, the CDR3 reads TGTGCCAGCAGTTCCTACAGCATTAACTACGAGCAGTACTTC.

The chain couples TRBV6-6 to TRBJ1-3; 8 nucleotides align to TRBD1. This CDR3 comprises 15 residues. CDR1 MNHNY and CDR2 SVGAGI come from the germline V gene (reference sequence). The trim removed 0 bases at V and 2 bases at J, leaving 0 bases unmatched. The CDR3 nucleotides read TGTGCCAGCAGTTACTCGACAGGGGCTGGAAACACCATATATTTT. As protein: CASSYSTGAGNTIYF.

The rearrangement uses TRBV9 and TRBJ2-5; D perhaps matches TRBD2 (6 bases). There are 16 residues in the CDR3. The V end lost 0 bases, the J end lost 5 bases, and 17 bases lay between the germline ends. Germline loops: CDR1 SGDLS, CDR2 YYNGEE. The CDR3 loop reads CASSVGDSGPEETQYF. Here the CDR3 DNA reads TGTGCCAGCAGCGTAGGTGATAGCGGACCAGAGGAGACCCAGTACTTC.